This is a list of T cell receptor beta chains from one sample in a study of somatic mutations in cytotoxic T cells in rheumatoid arthritis. The protocol was immunoSEQ multiplex PCR, while the TCRdb copy is restricted to in-frame clones and leaves out a portion. The data contain over 10,000 clones, around 74% of them seen just once; the ten biggest clones take up around 10%. The sequenced sample consisted of CD8+ T cells sorted from blood. The receptors stem from a woman between 35 and 50 years old in good health. Each CDR3 is given with its conserved first and last residue. The order of the fields is V gene, clone size, D gene, J gene, CDR3 protein, CDR3 DNA. The D gene is left open where the match is weak. Only some rows state a clone size, as once, few, many or a class for expanded clones.

v_call: TRBV5-1
clone_size: .
d_call: .
j_call: TRBJ1-6
cdr3_aa: CASSAGTVSYNSPLHF
cdr3_nt: TGCGCCAGCAGCGCCGGGACCGTCTCCTATAATTCACCCCTCCACTTT

v_call: TRBV5-6
clone_size: .
d_call: .
j_call: TRBJ1-1
cdr3_aa: CASSLSAGKMTEAFF
cdr3_nt: TGTGCCAGCAGCTTGAGCGCAGGGAAGATGACTGAAGCTTTCTTT

v_call: TRBV29-1
clone_size: .
d_call: .
j_call: TRBJ1-1
cdr3_aa: CSVHHDTEAFF
cdr3_nt: TGCAGCGTCCATCACGACACTGAAGCTTTCTTT

v_call: TRBV5-1
clone_size: once
d_call: .
j_call: TRBJ1-1
cdr3_aa: CASSQTVNTEAFF
cdr3_nt: TGCGCCAGCAGCCAGACAGTGAACACTGAAGCTTTCTTT

v_call: TRBV4-1
clone_size: .
d_call: .
j_call: TRBJ1-1
cdr3_aa: CASSQDMSQDLNTEAFF
cdr3_nt: TGCGCCAGCAGCCAAGATATGTCCCAGGACCTGAACACTGAAGCTTTCTTT

v_call: TRBV6-5
clone_size: medium-sized
d_call: .
j_call: TRBJ1-5
cdr3_aa: CASSKMLGVQPQHF
cdr3_nt: TGTGCCAGCAGTAAAATGTTGGGAGTGCAGCCCCAGCATTTT

v_call: TRBV11-3
clone_size: .
d_call: .
j_call: TRBJ1-1
cdr3_aa: CASSFRQLNTEAFF
cdr3_nt: TGTGCCAGCAGCTTTCGACAGCTGAACACTGAAGCTTTCTTT

v_call: TRBV27
clone_size: .
d_call: .
j_call: TRBJ1-1
cdr3_aa: CASSLRGVNTEAFF
cdr3_nt: TGTGCCAGCAGTTTAAGGGGCGTAAACACTGAAGCTTTCTTT

v_call: TRBV5-5
clone_size: few
d_call: .
j_call: TRBJ1-3
cdr3_aa: CASSLGLGVRSGNTIYF
cdr3_nt: TGTGCCAGCAGCTTGGGTCTGGGGGTTCGCTCTGGAAACACCATATATTTT

v_call: TRBV11-3
clone_size: .
d_call: .
j_call: TRBJ2-3
cdr3_aa: CASSPPDDTQYF
cdr3_nt: TGTGCCAGCAGCCCCCCGGACGATACGCAGTATTTT

v_call: TRBV9
clone_size: once
d_call: .
j_call: TRBJ2-7
cdr3_aa: CASSVGGSDRHEQYF
cdr3_nt: TGTGCCAGCAGCGTAGGGGGTAGCGACCGACACGAGCAGTACTTC

v_call: TRBV19
clone_size: once
d_call: TRBD2
j_call: TRBJ2-1
cdr3_aa: CASSPGLAGGWQFF
cdr3_nt: TGTGCCAGTAGCCCGGGACTAGCGGGGGGATGGCAGTTCTTC

v_call: TRBV2
clone_size: .
d_call: TRBD1
j_call: TRBJ2-7
cdr3_aa: CASSEQGAYEQYF
cdr3_nt: TGTGCCAGCAGTGAGCAGGGGGCCTACGAGCAGTACTTC

v_call: TRBV21-1
clone_size: .
d_call: .
j_call: TRBJ1-3
cdr3_aa: CASSKLGGRGSGNTIYF
cdr3_nt: TGTGCCAGCAGCAAACTGGGGGGGAGAGGGTCTGGAAACACCATATATTTT

v_call: TRBV10-3
clone_size: .
d_call: .
j_call: TRBJ2-2
cdr3_aa: CAISEANSNTGELFF
cdr3_nt: TGTGCCATCAGTGAGGCAAATTCGAACACCGGGGAGCTGTTTTTT

v_call: TRBV7-9
clone_size: once
d_call: TRBD1
j_call: TRBJ1-1
cdr3_aa: CASSPEAGQGAPEAFF
cdr3_nt: TGTGCCAGCAGTCCAGAGGCCGGACAGGGGGCTCCTGAAGCTTTCTTT

v_call: TRBV28
clone_size: medium-sized
d_call: .
j_call: TRBJ1-1
cdr3_aa: CASSIDRFMNTEAFF
cdr3_nt: TGTGCCAGCAGTATAGACAGGTTTATGAACACTGAAGCTTTCTTT

v_call: TRBV5-6
clone_size: .
d_call: .
j_call: TRBJ2-5
cdr3_aa: CASSLGGYETQYF
cdr3_nt: TGTGCCAGCAGCTTGGGGGGCTACGAGACCCAGTACTTC

v_call: TRBV7-8
clone_size: .
d_call: TRBD2
j_call: TRBJ2-6
cdr3_aa: CASSQAGGWSSGANVLTF
cdr3_nt: TGTGCCAGCAGCCAAGCGGGGGGTTGGAGCTCTGGGGCCAACGTCCTGACTTTC

v_call: TRBV5-1
clone_size: once
d_call: TRBD1
j_call: TRBJ2-1
cdr3_aa: CASSRRTGYNEQFF
cdr3_nt: TGCGCCAGCAGCCGCCGGACAGGGTACAATGAGCAGTTCTTC

v_call: TRBV2
clone_size: .
d_call: .
j_call: TRBJ2-4
cdr3_aa: CASSEPPRPNIQYF
cdr3_nt: TGTGCCAGCAGTGAACCCCCGAGGCCCAACATTCAGTACTTC

v_call: TRBV9
clone_size: .
d_call: .
j_call: TRBJ1-2
cdr3_aa: CASSSTESGYTF
cdr3_nt: TGTGCCAGCAGCTCCACGGAGTCCGGCTACACCTTC

v_call: TRBV30
clone_size: .
d_call: TRBD1
j_call: TRBJ1-1
cdr3_aa: CAWTRGTGNTEAFF
cdr3_nt: TGTGCCTGGACACGGGGGACAGGCAACACTGAAGCTTTCTTT

v_call: TRBV2
clone_size: .
d_call: TRBD1
j_call: TRBJ1-2
cdr3_aa: CASRGTGGYGYTF
cdr3_nt: TGTGCCAGCAGAGGGACAGGGGGGTATGGCTACACCTTC

v_call: TRBV27
clone_size: once
d_call: TRBD1
j_call: TRBJ2-2
cdr3_aa: CASSLLDRGAGELFF
cdr3_nt: TGTGCCAGCAGTTTATTGGACAGGGGTGCCGGGGAGCTGTTTTTT

v_call: TRBV7-9
clone_size: .
d_call: TRBD1
j_call: TRBJ2-7
cdr3_aa: CASSPGQGREQYF
cdr3_nt: TGTGCCAGCAGCCCGGGACAGGGCCGGGAGCAGTACTTC

v_call: TRBV13
clone_size: once
d_call: .
j_call: TRBJ1-1
cdr3_aa: CASSLRRGTEAFF
cdr3_nt: TGTGCCAGCAGCTTACGAAGGGGAACTGAAGCTTTCTTT

v_call: TRBV25-1
clone_size: .
d_call: .
j_call: TRBJ2-3
cdr3_aa: CASGDGVSTDTQYF
cdr3_nt: TGTGCCAGCGGAGACGGGGTTAGCACAGATACGCAGTATTTT

v_call: TRBV10-3
clone_size: .
d_call: .
j_call: TRBJ2-1
cdr3_aa: CAIGGLDYNEQFF
cdr3_nt: TGTGCCATCGGGGGACTGGATTACAATGAGCAGTTCTTC

v_call: TRBV7-9
clone_size: .
d_call: TRBD2
j_call: TRBJ2-1
cdr3_aa: CASSPTSGRSYNEQFF
cdr3_nt: TGTGCCAGCAGCCCCACAAGCGGGAGGAGCTACAATGAGCAGTTCTTC

v_call: TRBV7-7
clone_size: once
d_call: .
j_call: TRBJ2-5
cdr3_aa: CASSLRGSETQYF
cdr3_nt: TGTGCCAGCAGCTTAAGAGGGTCGGAGACCCAGTACTTC

v_call: TRBV27
clone_size: .
d_call: TRBD2
j_call: TRBJ2-7
cdr3_aa: CASSPRTSGVYEQYF
cdr3_nt: TGTGCCAGCAGTCCCCGGACTAGCGGGGTTTACGAGCAGTACTTC

v_call: TRBV6-6
clone_size: .
d_call: TRBD1
j_call: TRBJ2-2
cdr3_aa: CASSIPGQGGTGELFF
cdr3_nt: TGTGCCAGCAGTATACCGGGACAGGGGGGGACCGGGGAGCTGTTTTTT

v_call: TRBV5-1
clone_size: once
d_call: TRBD2
j_call: TRBJ2-3
cdr3_aa: CASSSISGGAPDTQYF
cdr3_nt: TGCGCCAGCAGCTCAATTAGCGGGGGGGCTCCAGATACGCAGTATTTT

v_call: TRBV19
clone_size: few
d_call: TRBD1
j_call: TRBJ1-2
cdr3_aa: CASSHTAGTGLGYTF
cdr3_nt: TGTGCCAGTAGCCACACTGCCGGGACAGGGCTAGGCTACACCTTC

v_call: TRBV27
clone_size: .
d_call: TRBD1
j_call: TRBJ1-2
cdr3_aa: CASSPLTGDYGYTF
cdr3_nt: TGTGCCAGCAGTCCACTCACAGGGGACTATGGCTACACCTTC

v_call: TRBV6-5
clone_size: .
d_call: .
j_call: TRBJ2-7
cdr3_aa: CASSYSFGGSYEQYF
cdr3_nt: TGTGCCAGCAGTTACTCGTTCGGCGGCTCCTACGAGCAGTACTTC

v_call: TRBV19
clone_size: .
d_call: .
j_call: TRBJ2-1
cdr3_aa: CASSIATHNEQFF
cdr3_nt: TGTGCCAGTAGTATAGCAACACACAATGAGCAGTTCTTC

v_call: TRBV9
clone_size: .
d_call: .
j_call: TRBJ2-2
cdr3_aa: CASSVRSGRNTGELFF
cdr3_nt: TGTGCCAGCTCGGTGCGGAGCGGGCGGAACACCGGGGAGCTGTTTTTT

v_call: TRBV9
clone_size: few
d_call: .
j_call: TRBJ2-7
cdr3_aa: CASSGTADYEQYF
cdr3_nt: TGTGCCAGCAGCGGCACCGCGGACTACGAGCAGTACTTC

v_call: TRBV11-3
clone_size: .
d_call: TRBD2
j_call: TRBJ2-1
cdr3_aa: CASSSRLAGVGNNEQFF
cdr3_nt: TGTGCCAGCAGCTCCCGACTAGCGGGAGTGGGAAACAATGAGCAGTTCTTC

v_call: TRBV4-1
clone_size: once
d_call: .
j_call: TRBJ1-1
cdr3_aa: CASSQDPGVNTEAFF
cdr3_nt: TGCGCCAGCAGCCAAGATCCGGGGGTTAACACTGAAGCTTTCTTT

v_call: TRBV2
clone_size: .
d_call: .
j_call: TRBJ2-5
cdr3_aa: CASNPLNRFYQETQYF
cdr3_nt: TGTGCCAGCAATCCCCTGAACAGGTTCTACCAAGAGACCCAGTACTTC

v_call: TRBV2
clone_size: medium-sized
d_call: .
j_call: TRBJ1-6
cdr3_aa: CASSEALLGSSPLHF
cdr3_nt: TGTGCCAGCAGTGAAGCGCTTCTCGGCAGTTCACCCCTCCACTTT

v_call: TRBV19
clone_size: once
d_call: .
j_call: TRBJ1-1
cdr3_aa: CASSKLPPYTEAFF
cdr3_nt: TGTGCCAGTAGTAAACTACCCCCCTACACTGAAGCTTTCTTT

v_call: TRBV19
clone_size: .
d_call: TRBD2
j_call: TRBJ2-7
cdr3_aa: CASSERGEYYEQYF
cdr3_nt: TGTGCCAGTAGTGAGCGGGGGGAATACTACGAGCAGTACTTC

v_call: TRBV14
clone_size: .
d_call: TRBD1
j_call: TRBJ1-1
cdr3_aa: CASSPGTGGFFTEAFF
cdr3_nt: TGTGCCAGCAGCCCGGGGACAGGGGGCTTTTTCACTGAAGCTTTCTTT

v_call: TRBV7-9
clone_size: few
d_call: .
j_call: TRBJ1-2
cdr3_aa: CASSWIVLRDYGYTF
cdr3_nt: TGTGCCAGCAGCTGGATAGTGTTGAGGGACTATGGCTACACCTTC

v_call: TRBV27
clone_size: few
d_call: TRBD1
j_call: TRBJ2-2
cdr3_aa: CASSSVQGAYTGELFF
cdr3_nt: TGTGCCAGCAGTTCGGTACAGGGGGCCTACACCGGGGAGCTGTTTTTT

v_call: TRBV19
clone_size: .
d_call: .
j_call: TRBJ1-5
cdr3_aa: CASSPAAGLLNQPQHF
cdr3_nt: TGTGCCAGTAGTCCGGCGGCAGGGCTTCTCAATCAGCCCCAGCATTTT

v_call: TRBV27
clone_size: .
d_call: .
j_call: TRBJ2-2
cdr3_aa: CASTGGVTGELFF
cdr3_nt: TGTGCCAGTACCGGGGGTGTAACCGGGGAGCTGTTTTTT

v_call: TRBV19
clone_size: .
d_call: TRBD1
j_call: TRBJ1-2
cdr3_aa: CASSPQGGLGYTF
cdr3_nt: TGTGCCAGTAGTCCCCAGGGGGGGCTGGGCTACACCTTC

v_call: TRBV6-1
clone_size: .
d_call: .
j_call: TRBJ2-7
cdr3_aa: CAIPGEELYEQYF
cdr3_nt: TGTGCCATCCCTGGGGAGGAGCTCTACGAGCAGTACTTC

v_call: TRBV2
clone_size: .
d_call: .
j_call: TRBJ1-5
cdr3_aa: CASSDESNQPQHF
cdr3_nt: TGTGCCAGCAGTGACGAGAGCAATCAGCCCCAGCATTTT

v_call: TRBV6-1
clone_size: .
d_call: .
j_call: TRBJ1-4
cdr3_aa: CASSELGAGEKLFF
cdr3_nt: TGTGCCAGCAGTGAATTGGGGGCCGGTGAAAAACTGTTTTTT

v_call: TRBV7-2
clone_size: few
d_call: TRBD2
j_call: TRBJ2-7
cdr3_aa: CASSPGTSGPYEQYF
cdr3_nt: TGTGCCAGCAGCCCTGGGACTAGCGGTCCCTACGAGCAGTACTTC

v_call: TRBV6-1
clone_size: once
d_call: .
j_call: TRBJ1-2
cdr3_aa: CASSATGTAPSYGYTF
cdr3_nt: TGTGCCAGCAGTGCTACAGGGACCGCCCCGAGCTATGGCTACACCTTC